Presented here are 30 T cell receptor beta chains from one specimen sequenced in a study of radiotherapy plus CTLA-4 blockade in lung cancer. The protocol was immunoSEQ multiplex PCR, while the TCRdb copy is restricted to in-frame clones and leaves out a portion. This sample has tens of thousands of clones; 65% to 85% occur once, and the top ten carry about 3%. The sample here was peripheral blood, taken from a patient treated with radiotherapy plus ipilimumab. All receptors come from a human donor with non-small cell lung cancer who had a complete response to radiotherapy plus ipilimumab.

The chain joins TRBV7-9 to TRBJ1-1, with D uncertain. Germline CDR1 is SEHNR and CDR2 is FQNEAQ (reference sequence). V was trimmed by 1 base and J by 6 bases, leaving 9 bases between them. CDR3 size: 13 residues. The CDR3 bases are TGTGCCAGCAGCTTAGGGACTTCTCCTGAAGCTTTCTTT. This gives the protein CASSLGTSPEAFF. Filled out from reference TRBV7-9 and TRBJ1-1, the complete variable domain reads DTGVSQNPRHKITKRGQNVTFRCDPISEHNRLYWYRQTLGQGPEFLTYFQNEAQLEKSRLLSDRFSAERPKGSFSTLEIQRTEQGDSAMYLCASSLGTSPEAFFGQGTRLTVV.

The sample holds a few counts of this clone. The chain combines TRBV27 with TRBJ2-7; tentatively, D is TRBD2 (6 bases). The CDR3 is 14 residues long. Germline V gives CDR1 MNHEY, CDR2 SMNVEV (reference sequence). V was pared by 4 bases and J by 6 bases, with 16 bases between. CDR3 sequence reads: CASSSYGRGGEQYF. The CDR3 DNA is TGTGCCAGCAGTTCGTATGGTAGGGGAGGCGAGCAGTACTTC.

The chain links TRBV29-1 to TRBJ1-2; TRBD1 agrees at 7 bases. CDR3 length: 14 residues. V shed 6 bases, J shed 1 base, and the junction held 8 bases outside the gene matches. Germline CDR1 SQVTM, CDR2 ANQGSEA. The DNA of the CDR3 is TGCAGCGTACAGACAGGGTATAGTAACTATGGCTACACCTTC. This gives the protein CSVQTGYSNYGYTF. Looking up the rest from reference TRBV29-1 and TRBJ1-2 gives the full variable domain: SAVISQKPSRDICQRGTSLTIQCQVDSQVTMMFWYRQQPGQSLTLIATANQGSEATYESGFVIDKFPISRPNLTFSTLTVSNMSPEDSSIYLCSVQTGYSNYGYTFGSGTRLTVV.

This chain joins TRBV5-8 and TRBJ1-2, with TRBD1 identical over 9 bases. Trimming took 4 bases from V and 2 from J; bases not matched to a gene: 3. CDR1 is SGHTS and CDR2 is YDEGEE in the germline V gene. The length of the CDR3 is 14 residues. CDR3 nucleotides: TGTGCCAGCAGCCGGGACAGGGACAACTATGGCTACACCTTC. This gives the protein CASSRDRDNYGYTF. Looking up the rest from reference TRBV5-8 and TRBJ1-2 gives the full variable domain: EAGVTQSPTHLIKTRGQQATLRCSPISGHTSVYWYQQALGLGLQFLLWYDEGEERNRGNFPPRFSGRQFPNYSSELNVNALELEDSALYLCASSRDRDNYGYTFGSGTRLTVV.

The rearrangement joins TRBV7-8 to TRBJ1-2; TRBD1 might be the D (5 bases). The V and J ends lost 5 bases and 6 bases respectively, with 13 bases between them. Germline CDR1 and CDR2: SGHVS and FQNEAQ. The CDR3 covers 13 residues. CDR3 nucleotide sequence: TGTGCCAGCAGCCGTCTGTGGGGGGATGGCTACACCTTC. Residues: CASSRLWGDGYTF. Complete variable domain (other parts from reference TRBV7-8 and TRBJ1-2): GAGVSQSPRYKVAKRGQDVALRCDPISGHVSLFWYQQALGQGPEFLTYFQNEAQLDKSGLPSDRFFAERPEGSVSTLKIQRTQQEDSAVYLCASSRLWGDGYTFGSGTRLTVV.

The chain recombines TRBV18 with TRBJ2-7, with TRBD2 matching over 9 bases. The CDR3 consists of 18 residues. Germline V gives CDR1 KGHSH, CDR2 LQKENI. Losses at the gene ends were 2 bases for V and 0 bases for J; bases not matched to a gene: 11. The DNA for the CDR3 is TGTGCCAGCTCACCAATGGGGGGCCGACTAGCGGCCTCCTACGAGCAGTACTTC. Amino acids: CASSPMGGRLAASYEQYF.

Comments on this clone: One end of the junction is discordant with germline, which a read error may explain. The CDR3 protein is CASSQEWTSGAQYF. CDR3 DNA sequence: TGCGCCAGCAGCCAAGAATGGACCTCAGGGGCCCAGTACTTC. The rearrangement links TRBV5-5 to TRBJ2-5; D possibly corresponds to TRBD1 (6 bases). The CDR3 is made up of 14 amino acids. The germline CDR1 and CDR2 sequences are SGHKS and YYEKEE (reference sequence).

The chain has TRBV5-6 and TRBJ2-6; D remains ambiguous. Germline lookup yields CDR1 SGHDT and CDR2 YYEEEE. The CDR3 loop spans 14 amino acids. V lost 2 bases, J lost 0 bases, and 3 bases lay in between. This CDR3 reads CASSFRSGANVLTF. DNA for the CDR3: TGTGCCAGCAGCTTCCGCTCTGGGGCCAACGTCCTGACTTTC.

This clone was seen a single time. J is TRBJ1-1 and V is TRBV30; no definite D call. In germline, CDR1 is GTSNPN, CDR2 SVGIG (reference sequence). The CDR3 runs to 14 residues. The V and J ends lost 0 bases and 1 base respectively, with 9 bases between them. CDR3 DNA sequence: TGTGCCTGGAGTGTACTTTCGAAGAACACTGAAGCTTTCTTT. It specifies CAWSVLSKNTEAFF. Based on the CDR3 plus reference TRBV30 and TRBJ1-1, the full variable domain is SQTIHQWPATLVQPVGSPLSLECTVEGTSNPNLYWYRQAAGRGLQLLFYSVGIGQISSEVPQNLSASRPQDRQFILSSKKLLLSDSGFYLCAWSVLSKNTEAFFGQGTRLTVV.

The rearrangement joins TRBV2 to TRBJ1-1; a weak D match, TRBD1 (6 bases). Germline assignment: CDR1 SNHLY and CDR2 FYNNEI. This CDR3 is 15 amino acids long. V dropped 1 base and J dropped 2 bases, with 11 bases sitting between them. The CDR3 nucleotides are TGTGCCAGCAGTGAAGACAGGGCCCGTAACACTGAAGCTTTCTTT. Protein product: CASSEDRARNTEAFF.

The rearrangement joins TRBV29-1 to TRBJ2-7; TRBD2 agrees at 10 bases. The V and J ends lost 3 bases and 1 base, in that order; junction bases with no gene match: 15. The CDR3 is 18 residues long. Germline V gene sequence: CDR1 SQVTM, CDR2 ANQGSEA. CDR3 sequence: CSVEGNPGLAGVSYEQYF. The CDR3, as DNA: TGCAGCGTTGAGGGGAACCCCGGGCTAGCGGGAGTTTCCTACGAGCAGTACTTC.

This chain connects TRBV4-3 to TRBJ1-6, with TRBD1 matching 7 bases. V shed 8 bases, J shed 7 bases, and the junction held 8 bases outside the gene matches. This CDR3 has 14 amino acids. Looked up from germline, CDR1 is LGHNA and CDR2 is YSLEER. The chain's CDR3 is CASAWDSQNSPLHF. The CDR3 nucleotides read TGCGCCAGCGCATGGGACAGCCAGAATTCACCCCTCCACTTT.

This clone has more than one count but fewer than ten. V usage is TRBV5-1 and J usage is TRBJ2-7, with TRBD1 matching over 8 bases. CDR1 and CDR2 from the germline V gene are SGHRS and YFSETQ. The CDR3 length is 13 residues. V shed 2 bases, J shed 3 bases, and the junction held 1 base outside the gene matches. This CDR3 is CASSFGTGYEQYF. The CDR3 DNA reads TGCGCCAGCAGCTTCGGGACAGGCTACGAGCAGTACTTC.

The CDR3 DNA follows: TGTGCCAGCTCGCCCACAGGGGGACAAGAGACCCAGTACTTC. This sequence encodes CASSPTGGQETQYF. The rearrangement links TRBV18 to TRBJ2-5; 8 nucleotides line up with TRBD1. The CDR3 loop spans 14 amino acids. J was trimmed by 2 bases and V by 6 bases; bases with no gene match: 5. CDR1 is KGHSH, CDR2 LQKENI, per germline. The whole variable domain, filled in from reference TRBV18 and TRBJ2-5, reads NAGVMQNPRHLVRRRGQEARLRCSPMKGHSHVYWYRQLPEEGLKFMVYLQKENIIDESGMPKERFSAEFPKEGPSILRIQQVVRGDSAAYFCASSPTGGQETQYFGPGTRLLVL.

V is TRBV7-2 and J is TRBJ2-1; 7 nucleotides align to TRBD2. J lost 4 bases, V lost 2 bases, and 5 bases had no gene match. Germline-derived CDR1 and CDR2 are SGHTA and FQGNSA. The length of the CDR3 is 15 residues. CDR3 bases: TGTGCCAGCAGCTTACCCGGGGGAGGGTACAATGAGCAGTTCTTC. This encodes CASSLPGGGYNEQFF. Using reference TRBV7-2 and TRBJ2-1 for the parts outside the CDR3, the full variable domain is GAGVSQSPSNKVTEKGKDVELRCDPISGHTALYWYRQSLGQGLEFLIYFQGNSAPDKSGLPSDRFSAERTGGSVSTLTIQRTQQEDSAVYLCASSLPGGGYNEQFFGPGTRLTVL.

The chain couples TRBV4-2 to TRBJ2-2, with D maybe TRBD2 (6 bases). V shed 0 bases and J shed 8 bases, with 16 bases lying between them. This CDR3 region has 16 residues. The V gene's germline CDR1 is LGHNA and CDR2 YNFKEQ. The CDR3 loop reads CASSQDPMREGGELFF. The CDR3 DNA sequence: TGTGCCAGCAGCCAAGATCCGATGCGGGAAGGGGGGGAGCTGTTTTTT.

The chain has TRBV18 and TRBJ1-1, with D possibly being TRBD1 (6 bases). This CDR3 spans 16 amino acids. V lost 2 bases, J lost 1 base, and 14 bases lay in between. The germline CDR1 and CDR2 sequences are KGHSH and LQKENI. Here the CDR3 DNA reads TGTGCCAGCTCACCAATCGAGGGACACACGAACACTGAAGCTTTCTTT. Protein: CASSPIEGHTNTEAFF.

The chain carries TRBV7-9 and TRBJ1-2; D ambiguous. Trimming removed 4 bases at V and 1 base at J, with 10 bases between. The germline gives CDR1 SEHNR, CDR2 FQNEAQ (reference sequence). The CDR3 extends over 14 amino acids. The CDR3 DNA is TGTGCCAGCAGCTCTGACACATTTAACTATGGCTACACCTTC. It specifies CASSSDTFNYGYTF.

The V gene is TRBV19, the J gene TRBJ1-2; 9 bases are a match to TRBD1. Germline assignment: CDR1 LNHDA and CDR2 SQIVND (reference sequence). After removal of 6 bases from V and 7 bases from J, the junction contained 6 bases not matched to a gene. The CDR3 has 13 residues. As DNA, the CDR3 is TGTGCCAGTAGGGAAAAGGGACAGGGTGGCTACACCTTC. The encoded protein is CASREKGQGGYTF.

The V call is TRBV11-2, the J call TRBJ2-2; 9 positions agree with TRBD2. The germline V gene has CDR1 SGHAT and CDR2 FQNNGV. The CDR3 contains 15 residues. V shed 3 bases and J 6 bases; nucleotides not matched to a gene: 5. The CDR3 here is CASSFGGRASGELFF. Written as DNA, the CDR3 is TGTGCCAGCAGCTTCGGCGGGAGGGCCTCCGGGGAGCTGTTTTTT.

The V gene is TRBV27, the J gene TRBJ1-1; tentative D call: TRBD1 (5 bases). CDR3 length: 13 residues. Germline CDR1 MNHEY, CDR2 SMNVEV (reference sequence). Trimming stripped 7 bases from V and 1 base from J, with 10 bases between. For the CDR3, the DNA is TGTGCCAGCAAGGGGTGGGCGAACACTGAAGCTTTCTTT. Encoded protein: CASKGWANTEAFF.

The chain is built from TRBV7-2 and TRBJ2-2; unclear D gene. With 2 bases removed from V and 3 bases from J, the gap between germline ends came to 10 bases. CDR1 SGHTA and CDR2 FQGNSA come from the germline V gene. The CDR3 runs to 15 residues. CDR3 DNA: TGTGCCAGCAGCTTAAAGGTCCGGGACACCGGGGAGCTGTTTTTT. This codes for CASSLKVRDTGELFF. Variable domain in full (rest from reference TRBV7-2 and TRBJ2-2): GAGVSQSPSNKVTEKGKDVELRCDPISGHTALYWYRQSLGQGLEFLIYFQGNSAPDKSGLPSDRFSAERTGGSVSTLTIQRTQQEDSAVYLCASSLKVRDTGELFFGEGSRLTVL.

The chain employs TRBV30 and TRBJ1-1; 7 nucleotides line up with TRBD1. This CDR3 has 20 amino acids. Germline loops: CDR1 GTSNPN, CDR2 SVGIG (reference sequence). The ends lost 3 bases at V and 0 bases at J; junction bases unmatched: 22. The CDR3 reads CAWRLVTGRLGSDMNTEAFF. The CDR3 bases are TGTGCCTGGAGACTTGTGACAGGGCGGTTAGGCAGCGACATGAACACTGAAGCTTTCTTT. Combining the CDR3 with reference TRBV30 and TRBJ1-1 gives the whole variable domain SQTIHQWPATLVQPVGSPLSLECTVEGTSNPNLYWYRQAAGRGLQLLFYSVGIGQISSEVPQNLSASRPQDRQFILSSKKLLLSDSGFYLCAWRLVTGRLGSDMNTEAFFGQGTRLTVV.

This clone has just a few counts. The CDR3 nucleotides are TGTGCCAGCTCACGAACGACAGGGTCCGGCTATGGCTACACCTTC. Protein: CASSRTTGSGYGYTF. J is TRBJ1-2 and V is TRBV18; 7 bases match TRBD1. V shed 4 bases and J 4 bases; nucleotides not matched to a gene: 9. CDR1 and CDR2 from the germline V gene are KGHSH and LQKENI. The CDR3 sequence is 15 residues long.

CDR3 coding DNA: TGTGCCAGCAGTGACCAGACAGGGTCCTATGGCTACACCTTC. It translates to CASSDQTGSYGYTF. This rearrangement joins TRBV2 to TRBJ1-2; 7 bases align to TRBD1. V shed 3 bases and J 4 bases; nucleotides not matched to a gene: 5. This CDR3 contains 14 residues. Germline V CDR1 and CDR2: SNHLY, FYNNEI.

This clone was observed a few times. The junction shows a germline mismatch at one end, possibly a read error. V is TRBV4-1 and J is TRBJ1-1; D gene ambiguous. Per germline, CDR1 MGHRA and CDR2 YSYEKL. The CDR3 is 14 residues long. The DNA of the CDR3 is TGTGCCAGCAGCCAACGGGTCGGGAACACTGAAGCTTTCTTT. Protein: CASSQRVGNTEAFF.

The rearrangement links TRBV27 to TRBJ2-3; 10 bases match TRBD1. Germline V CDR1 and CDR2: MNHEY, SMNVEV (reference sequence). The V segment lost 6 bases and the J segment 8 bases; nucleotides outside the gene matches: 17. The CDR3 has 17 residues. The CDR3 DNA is TGTGCCAGCAGGTTGCGTTGGACAGGGGGTGATTATGGTACGCAGTATTTT. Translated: CASRLRWTGGDYGTQYF.

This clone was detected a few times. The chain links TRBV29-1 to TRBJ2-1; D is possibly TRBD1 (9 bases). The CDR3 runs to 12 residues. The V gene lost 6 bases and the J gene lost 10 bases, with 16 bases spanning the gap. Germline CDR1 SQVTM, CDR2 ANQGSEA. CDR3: CSVGQGLGEQFF. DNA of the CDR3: TGCAGCGTGGGACAGGGACTAGGAGAGCAGTTCTTC.

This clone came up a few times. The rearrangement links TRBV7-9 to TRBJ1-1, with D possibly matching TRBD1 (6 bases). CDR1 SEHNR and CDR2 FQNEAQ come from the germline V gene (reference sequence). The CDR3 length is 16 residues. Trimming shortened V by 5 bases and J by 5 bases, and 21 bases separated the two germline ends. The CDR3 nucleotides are TGTGCCAGCAGCATCATCCAAAGGACAGTTGCGACTGAAGCTTTCTTT. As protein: CASSIIQRTVATEAFF.

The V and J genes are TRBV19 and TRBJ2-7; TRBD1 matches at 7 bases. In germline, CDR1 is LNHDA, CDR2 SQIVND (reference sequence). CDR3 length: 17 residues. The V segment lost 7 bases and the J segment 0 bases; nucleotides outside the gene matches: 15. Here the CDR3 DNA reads TGTGCCAGTACCACACTCCGACCAGGGGGTTTCTCCTACGAGCAGTACTTC. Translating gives CASTTLRPGGFSYEQYF.